The 13 T cell receptor beta chains below all came from one sample that was sequenced in a study of cytomegalovirus exposure and HLA in healthy donors. The PCR used 60 Vbeta and 13 Jbeta primers. Profiled with immunoSEQ multiplex PCR; TCRdb holds only in-frame clones, not every one. The top ten clones hold more than 5.5% of a sample with about 82,000 clones, roughly 80% of them seen once. The source material was PBMCs. The receptors here all came from a woman in her forties or fifties in good health and CMV-seropositive.

The chain links TRBV19 to TRBJ2-4; TRBD2 is a possible D gene (5 bases). The germline gives CDR1 LNHDA, CDR2 SQIVND (reference sequence). This CDR3 comprises 15 residues. With 5 bases removed from V and 6 bases from J, the gap between germline ends came to 17 bases. The CDR3, as DNA: TGTGCCAGTAGTGTCCGAGGGTTCTCTGCAAACATTCAGTACTTC. Its protein is CASSVRGFSANIQYF.

This clone was counted once. V and J are TRBV7-9 and TRBJ2-2; D might be TRBD1 (6 bases). The CDR3 loop spans 14 amino acids. Per the germline V gene, CDR1 is SEHNR and CDR2 is FQNEAQ (reference sequence). Between the trimmed V and J ends, which lost 5 bases and 1 base, there was a span of 8 bases. The CDR3 region has the DNA TGTGCCAGCAGCGTACAGGGGAACACCGGGGAGCTGTTTTTT. Its protein is CASSVQGNTGELFF.

The chain combines TRBV4-2 with TRBJ1-5; D might be TRBD1 (6 bases). The CDR3 has 15 residues. The V end lost 0 bases, the J end lost 7 bases, and 13 bases lay between the germline ends. CDR1 is LGHNA, CDR2 YNFKEQ, per germline. The CDR3 DNA sequence: TGTGCCAGCAGCCAAGATCCAGGGGCCGGGCAGCCCCAGCATTTT. This translates into CASSQDPGAGQPQHF.

This clone has a single count. CDR3 loop: CASSTHGSYEQYF. The CDR3 nucleotides read TGTGCCAGCAGCACGCACGGCTCCTACGAGCAGTACTTC. V usage is TRBV21-1 and J usage is TRBJ2-7; the table gives TRBD2 as D, unverified against the DNA. TRBV21-1 is annotated as a pseudogene. CDR3 length: 13 amino acids.

V is TRBV25-1 and J is TRBJ2-2; D might be TRBD1 (6 bases). The CDR3 sequence is 13 residues long. Per the germline V gene, CDR1 is MGHDK and CDR2 is SYGVNS. The V gene lost 8 bases and the J gene lost 1 base, with 8 bases spanning the gap. CDR3 sequence (DNA): TGTGCCAGCTCACAGGGGAACACCGGGGAGCTGTTTTTT. Its translation is CASSQGNTGELFF.

This clone was counted between two and nine times. The chain links TRBV25-1 to TRBJ2-1; D is perhaps TRBD1 (6 bases). The CDR3 totals 16 residues. Germline V gene lookup returns CDR1 MGHDK and CDR2 SYGVNS. With 4 bases removed from V and 3 bases from J, the gap between germline ends came to 16 bases. This chain's CDR3 is CASSGSGSRGYNEQFF. The CDR3 nucleotides are TGTGCCAGCAGTGGAAGCGGTTCCAGGGGCTACAATGAGCAGTTCTTC.

The rearrangement joins TRBV19 to TRBJ2-7; 7 nucleotides match TRBD1. With V trimmed by 6 bases and J by 3 bases, 14 bases remained unmatched. Germline V gene lookup returns CDR1 LNHDA and CDR2 SQIVND (reference sequence). The CDR3 is 16 residues long. CDR3 coding DNA: TGTGCCAGTAGCTCCACCGGGACAGTGCTTGTCTACGAGCAGTACTTC. Its translation: CASSSTGTVLVYEQYF.

This chain connects TRBV5-4 to TRBJ2-3; D may be TRBD2 (6 bases). CDR1 is SGHNT, CDR2 YYREEE, per germline (reference sequence). There are 13 residues in the CDR3. V was clipped by 4 bases and J by 4 bases, with 10 bases between them. CDR3 in DNA: TGTGCCAGCAGCATGGGGACTGCAGATACGCAGTATTTT. This codes for CASSMGTADTQYF. Complete variable domain (other parts from reference TRBV5-4 and TRBJ2-3): ETGVTQSPTHLIKTRGQQVTLRCSSQSGHNTVSWYQQALGQGPQFIFQYYREEENGRGNFPPRFSGLQFPNYSSELNVNALELDDSALYLCASSMGTADTQYFGPGTRLTVL.

The chain joins TRBV25-1 to TRBJ2-1; 13 nucleotides agree with TRBD2. The CDR3 length is 15 residues. Germline loops: CDR1 MGHDK, CDR2 SYGVNS. V lost 5 bases to trimming and J lost 4 bases; unmatched junction nucleotides: 2. Written as DNA, the CDR3 is TGTGCCAGCAGTAGGACTAGCGGGAGTTACAATGAGCAGTTCTTC. Translated: CASSRTSGSYNEQFF.

The chain couples TRBV5-1 to TRBJ1-5, with D possibly being TRBD1 (6 bases). Germline loops: CDR1 SGHRS, CDR2 YFSETQ. The CDR3 totals 13 residues. Trimming stripped 4 bases from V and 4 bases from J, with 9 bases between. The CDR3 here is CASSPGVNQPQHF. For the CDR3, the DNA is TGCGCCAGCAGCCCAGGGGTGAATCAGCCCCAGCATTTT.

The chain joins TRBV6-1 to TRBJ2-1; 8 bases agree with TRBD2. The CDR3 is 14 amino acids. J gave up 6 bases and V 6 bases, and 7 bases lay outside the gene matches. The V gene's germline CDR1 is MNHNS and CDR2 SASEGT. DNA for the CDR3: TGTGCCAGCAGATCACTAGCGGCGTCCAATGAGCAGTTCTTC. Its protein is CASRSLAASNEQFF.

The chain links TRBV7-9 to TRBJ2-7; 7 bases are shared with TRBD2. The CDR3 is made up of 14 amino acids. Germline CDR1 SEHNR, CDR2 FQNEAQ (reference sequence). Trimming at V came to 3 bases and at J to 5 bases, leaving 7 bases not matched to a gene. Here the CDR3 DNA reads TGTGCCAGCAGCTTCCCGGGACTATCCCACGAGCAGTACTTC. It yields the protein CASSFPGLSHEQYF.

This clone was seen a single time. For the CDR3, the DNA is TGTGCCAGCAGTTTTCAGGGAGGAAGAGAGACCCAGTACTTC. Translating it yields CASSFQGGRETQYF. The chain uses TRBV28 and TRBJ2-5; TRBD2 is a possible D gene (6 bases). CDR1 and CDR2 (germline): MDHEN, SYDVKM. There are 14 residues in the CDR3. Trimming cost V 3 bases and J 4 bases, with 12 bases left between them.